The present entry profiles one T cell receptor beta chain with its context. This specimen comes from a study of blood T cell repertoires in COVID-19. Clones were read by immunoSEQ multiplex PCR, and TCRdb kept only the in-frame ones, dropping some. This table holds around 400,000 clones, about 89% found once. V lost 4 bases, J lost 4 bases, and 14 bases stayed unmatched. Germline V gene lookup returns CDR1 MGHRA and CDR2 YSYEKL. The CDR3 totals 17 residues. The sequenced sample was peripheral blood. The chain has TRBV4-1 and TRBJ2-5; TRBD2 agrees at 8 bases. The sequence was collected from a woman in her fifties or sixties with COVID-19, enrolled during active disease. CDR3 nucleotides: TGCGCCAGCAGCCGACAAGATTTGACGGGGGGGCGAGAGACCCAGTACTTC. This gives the protein CASSRQDLTGGRETQYF.